This paragraph covers one T cell receptor (beta chain) sequence. The authors' processing: It was from reference gene primer amplification that nucleated cell counts were estimated. TCRdb keeps only in-frame clones here, not all; method: immunoSEQ multiplex PCR. V, J and clone size are taken as reported in that table, and D and trimming were inferred from the DNA itself. Of approximately 97,000 clones listed, around 87% were seen once; the top ten hold approximately 2.9%. The CDR3 runs to 14 residues. Looked up from germline, CDR1 is KGHDR and CDR2 is SFDVKD. The ends lost 7 bases at V and 10 bases at J; junction bases unmatched: 7. These data come from a study of blood T cell repertoires in COVID-19. About the research overall: Samples came from the United States, Italy and Spain, spanning acute and convalescent COVID-19. PBMCs, B-cell-depleted T cells, or T cells were the source of the cDNA or gDNA that made up the material.

The sequencing input was peripheral blood. This chain connects TRBV24-1 to TRBJ1-5, with 12 bases matching TRBD1. This clonotype originated in a man aged 45-65 years with active or convalescent COVID-19. The chain's CDR3 is CATRGQGANHPQHF. CDR3 DNA sequence: TGTGCCACCAGGGGACAGGGGGCCAACCACCCCCAGCATTTT.